The sequence of this T cell receptor (beta chain) was determined in a study of a mutant IDH1 vaccine in newly diagnosed glioma. The method was immunoSEQ multiplex PCR; TCRdb's version includes in-frame clones alone and lacks a portion of them. The table records 25,000 to 30,000 clones, about four fifths of them present only once. Comment on this clone: The antigen remains undetermined.

Trimming removed 0 bases at V and 1 base at J, with 13 bases between. CDR1 and CDR2 (germline): KGHSH, LQKENI. The CDR3 has 17 residues. Time point specified: week 23, last vaccination. Vaccination comprised doses that each held 300 ug of mutant IDH1 20-mer peptide, plus topical imiquimod. The sample here was PBMCs, taken from a glioma patient whose treatment included an IDH1 peptide vaccine. The receptor's source is a woman aged 25 to 39 with glioma. J is TRBJ1-3 and V is TRBV18, with D hard to call. This chain's CDR3 is CASSPPSGVASGNTIYF. Here the CDR3 DNA reads TGTGCCAGCTCACCACCGTCTGGGGTTGCATCTGGAAACACCATATATTTT.